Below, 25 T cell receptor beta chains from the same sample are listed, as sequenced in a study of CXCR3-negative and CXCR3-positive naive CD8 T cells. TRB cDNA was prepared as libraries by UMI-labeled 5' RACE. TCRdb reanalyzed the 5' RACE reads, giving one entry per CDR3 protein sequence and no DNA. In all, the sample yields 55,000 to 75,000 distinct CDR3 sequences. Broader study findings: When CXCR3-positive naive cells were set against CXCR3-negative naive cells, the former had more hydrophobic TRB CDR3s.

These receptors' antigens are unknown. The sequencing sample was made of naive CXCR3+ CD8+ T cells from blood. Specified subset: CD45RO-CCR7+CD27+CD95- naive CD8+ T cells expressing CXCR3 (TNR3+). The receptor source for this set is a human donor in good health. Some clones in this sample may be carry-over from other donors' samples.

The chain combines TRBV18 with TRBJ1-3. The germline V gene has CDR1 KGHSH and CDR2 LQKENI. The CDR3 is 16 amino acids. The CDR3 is CASSPRSGLSGNTIYF.

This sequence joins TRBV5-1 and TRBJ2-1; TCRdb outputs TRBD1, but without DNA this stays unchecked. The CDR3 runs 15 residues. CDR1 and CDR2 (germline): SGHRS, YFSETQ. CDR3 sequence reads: CASCYSGGPYNEQFF.

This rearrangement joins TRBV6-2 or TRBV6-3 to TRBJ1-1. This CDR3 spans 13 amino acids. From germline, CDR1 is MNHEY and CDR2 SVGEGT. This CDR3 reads CASAGLMNTEAFF.

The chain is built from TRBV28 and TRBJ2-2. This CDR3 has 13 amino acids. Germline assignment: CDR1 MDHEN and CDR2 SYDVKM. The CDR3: CASSLWVTGELFF.

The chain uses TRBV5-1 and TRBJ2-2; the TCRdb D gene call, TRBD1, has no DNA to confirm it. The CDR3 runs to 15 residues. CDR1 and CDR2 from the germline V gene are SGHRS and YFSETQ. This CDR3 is CASSGGQGVAGELFF. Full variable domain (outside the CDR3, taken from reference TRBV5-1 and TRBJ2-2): KAGVTQTPRYLIKTRGQQVTLSCSPISGHRSVSWYQQTPGQGLQFLFEYFSETQRNKGNFPGRFSGRQFSNSRSEMNVSTLELGDSALYLCASSGGQGVAGELFFGEGSRLTVL.

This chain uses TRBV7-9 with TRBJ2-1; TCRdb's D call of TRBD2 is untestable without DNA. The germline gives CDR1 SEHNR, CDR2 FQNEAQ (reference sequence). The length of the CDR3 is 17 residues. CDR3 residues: CASSIMSTSGSYNEQFF.

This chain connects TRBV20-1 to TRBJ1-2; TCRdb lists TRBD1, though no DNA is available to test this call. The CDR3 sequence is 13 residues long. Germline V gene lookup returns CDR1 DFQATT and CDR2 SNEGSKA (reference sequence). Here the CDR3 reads CSADPQGEYGYTF.

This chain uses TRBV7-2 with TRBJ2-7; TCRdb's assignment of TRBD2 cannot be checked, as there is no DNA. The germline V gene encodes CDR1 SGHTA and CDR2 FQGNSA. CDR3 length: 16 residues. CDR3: CASSPGPGLAVYEQYF.

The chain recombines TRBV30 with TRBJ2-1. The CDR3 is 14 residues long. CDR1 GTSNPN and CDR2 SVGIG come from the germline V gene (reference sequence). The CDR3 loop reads CAWADMSSYNEQFF.

The CDR3 is CASSLAGTGRPYEQYF. The rearrangement joins TRBV7-9 to TRBJ2-7; there is no DNA to check the TCRdb D call of TRBD1. The CDR3 spans 16 residues. Germline-derived CDR1 and CDR2 are SEHNR and FQNEAQ (reference sequence).

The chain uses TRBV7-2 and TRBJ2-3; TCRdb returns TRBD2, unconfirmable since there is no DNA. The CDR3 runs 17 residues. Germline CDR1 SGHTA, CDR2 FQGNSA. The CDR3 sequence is CASSLSQGQLFTDTQYF.

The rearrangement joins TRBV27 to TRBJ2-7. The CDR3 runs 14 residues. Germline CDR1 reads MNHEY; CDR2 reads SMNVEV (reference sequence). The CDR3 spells CASSLADSSYEQYF.

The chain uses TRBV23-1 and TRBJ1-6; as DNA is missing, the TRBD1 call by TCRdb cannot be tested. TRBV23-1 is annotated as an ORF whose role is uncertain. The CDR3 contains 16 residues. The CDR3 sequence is CASRTTGPSYNSPLHF.

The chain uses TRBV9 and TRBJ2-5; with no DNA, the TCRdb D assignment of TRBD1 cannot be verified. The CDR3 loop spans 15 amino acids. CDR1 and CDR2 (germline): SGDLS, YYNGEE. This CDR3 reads CASSVDLGPLGTQYF.

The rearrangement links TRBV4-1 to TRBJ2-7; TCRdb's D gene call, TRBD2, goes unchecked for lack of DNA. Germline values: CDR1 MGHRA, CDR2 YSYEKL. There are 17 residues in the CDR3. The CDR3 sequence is CASSSREPGLILYEQYF.

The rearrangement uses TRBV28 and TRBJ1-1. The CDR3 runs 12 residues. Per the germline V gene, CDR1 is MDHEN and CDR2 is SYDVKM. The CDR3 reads CASSYLSTEAFF.

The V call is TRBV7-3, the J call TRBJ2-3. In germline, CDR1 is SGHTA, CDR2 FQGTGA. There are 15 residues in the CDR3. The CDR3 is CASSLAPDSTDTQYF. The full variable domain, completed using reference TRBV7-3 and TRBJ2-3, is GAGVSQTPSNKVTEKGKYVELRCDPISGHTALYWYRQSLGQGPEFLIYFQGTGAADDSGLPNDRFFAVRPEGSVSTLKIQRTERGDSAVYLCASSLAPDSTDTQYFGPGTRLTVL.

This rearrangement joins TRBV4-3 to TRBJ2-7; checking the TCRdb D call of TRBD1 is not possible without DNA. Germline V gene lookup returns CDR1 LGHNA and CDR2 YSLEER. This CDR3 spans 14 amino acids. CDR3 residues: CASSAQGAEYEQYF.

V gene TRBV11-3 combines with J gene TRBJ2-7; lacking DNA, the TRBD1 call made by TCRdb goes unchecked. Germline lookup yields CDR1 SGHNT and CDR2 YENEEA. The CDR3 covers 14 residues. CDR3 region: CASSARTGDYEQYF. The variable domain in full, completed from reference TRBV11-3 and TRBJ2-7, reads EAGVVQSPRYKIIEKKQPVAFWCNPISGHNTLYWYLQNLGQGPELLIRYENEEAVDDSQLPKDRFSAERLKGVDSTLKIQPAELGDSAVYLCASSARTGDYEQYFGPGTRLTVT.

The CDR3 spells CASSQDLGVYYEQYF. The rearrangement joins TRBV4-3 to TRBJ2-7. The germline gives CDR1 LGHNA, CDR2 YSLEER. This CDR3 region has 15 residues.

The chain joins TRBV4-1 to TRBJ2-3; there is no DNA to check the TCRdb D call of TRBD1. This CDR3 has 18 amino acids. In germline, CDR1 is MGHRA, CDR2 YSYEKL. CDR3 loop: CASSQDGVPGQGTDTQYF.

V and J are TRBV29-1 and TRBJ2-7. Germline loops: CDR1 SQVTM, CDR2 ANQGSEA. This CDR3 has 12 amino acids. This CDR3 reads CSITGSSYEQYF.

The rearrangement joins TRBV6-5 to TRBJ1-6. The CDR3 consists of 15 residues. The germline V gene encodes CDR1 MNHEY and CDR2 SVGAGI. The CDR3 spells CASRPFSSYNSPLHF.

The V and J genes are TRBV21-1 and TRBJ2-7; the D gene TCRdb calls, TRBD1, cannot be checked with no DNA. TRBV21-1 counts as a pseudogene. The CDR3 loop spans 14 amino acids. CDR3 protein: CASSNRDRGKEQYF.

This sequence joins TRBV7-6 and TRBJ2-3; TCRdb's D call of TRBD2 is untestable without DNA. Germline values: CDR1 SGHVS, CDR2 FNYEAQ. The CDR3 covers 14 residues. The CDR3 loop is CASSSNGGTDTQYF.